Listed below are T cell receptor beta chains from one sample, sequenced in a study of shared clonotypes between healthy human individuals. Profiling relied on immunoSEQ multiplex PCR, and the TCRdb table lists in-frame clones only, not all of them. The sample carries some 1,400,000 clones, around 97% recorded once. Sequencing used naive CD4+ T cells sorted from blood. The source of these receptors is a man in his thirties or forties in good health. The CDR3 runs from the conserved cysteine through the conserved F or W. A D gene is named only where the DNA matches it firmly. Size values are once, few and many counts, or a class for expanded clones, and some rows have none.

j_call | d_call | clone_size | v_call | cdr3_nt | cdr3_aa
TRBJ2-5 | NA | NA | TRBV18 | TGTGCCAGCTCACCGGGGTCGGCGCTGGTATCCCAGTACTTC | CASSPGSALVSQYF
TRBJ2-1 | TRBD2 | NA | TRBV5-5 | TGTGCCAGCAGCTTGGAACCCCAACCGCTAGCGGGAGGAGATAATGAGCAGTTCTTC | CASSLEPQPLAGGDNEQFF
TRBJ2-3 | TRBD2 | once | TRBV11-2 | TGTGCCAGCAGCTTAAGAACCCCTTATCCCGGCGGGAGAGCAGATACGCAGTATTTT | CASSLRTPYPGGRADTQYF
TRBJ1-1 | NA | NA | TRBV7-8 | TGTGCCAGCAGCTTAGCGGTATTTGGGGATACTGAAGCTTTCTTT | CASSLAVFGDTEAFF
TRBJ2-2 | TRBD2 | NA | TRBV7-9 | TGTGCCAGCAGCTTAGGGCTAGCGGGAGGCCTCTCCGGGGAGCTGTTTTTT | CASSLGLAGGLSGELFF
TRBJ2-7 | NA | once | TRBV7-9 | TGTGCCAGCAGCTTATACTCCTCCTACGAGCAGTACTTC | CASSLYSSYEQYF
TRBJ2-3 | NA | NA | TRBV9 | TGTGCCAGCAGCGTAGCCAGAACAGATACGCAGTATTTT | CASSVARTDTQYF
TRBJ2-1 | TRBD2 | NA | TRBV27 | TGTGCCAGCACCCGAGTAGATAGCGGGACCAAGCAGTTCTTC | CASTRVDSGTKQFF
TRBJ2-7 | NA | NA | TRBV5-1 | TGCGCCAGCAGCCCTGGGACACCAGGGGAGCAGTACTTC | CASSPGTPGEQYF
TRBJ1-2 | NA | NA | TRBV1 | TGCACCAGCAGCCAACAACTAACGGACAGATACCACTATGGCTACACCTTC | CTSSQQLTDRYHYGYTF
TRBJ2-1 | TRBD2 | NA | TRBV9 | TGTGCCAGCAGCACCGGCGGGGAGCGGGGTGCCGAGCAGTTCTTC | CASSTGGERGAEQFF
TRBJ2-3 | NA | NA | TRBV5-4 | TGTGCCAGCAGCTTGTACGTCACAGATACGCAGTATTTT | CASSLYVTDTQYF
TRBJ2-7 | NA | NA | TRBV10-1 | TGCGCCAGCAGTGAGGGGCCTAGCGCTGAGCAGTACTTC | CASSEGPSAEQYF
TRBJ1-4 | NA | NA | TRBV6-1 | TGTGCCAGCAGGGCAGGGCCGACTAATGAAAAACTGTTTTTT | CASRAGPTNEKLFF
TRBJ1-5 | TRBD1 | NA | TRBV2 | TGTGCCAGCAGTGACAGGCAGGGGGCCAATCAGCCCCAGCATTTT | CASSDRQGANQPQHF
TRBJ1-4 | NA | once | TRBV15 | TGTGCCACCAGTGCAGGGGCGCGGGGTGAAAAACTGTTTTTT | CATSAGARGEKLFF
TRBJ2-2 | NA | NA | TRBV6-6 | TGTGCCAGCAGTTTAGGGGACCCTCTCCCTGGGGAGCTGTTTTTT | CASSLGDPLPGELFF
TRBJ2-7 | NA | NA | TRBV2 | TGTGCCAGCAGAGATGGACCGGTAGGGCCCTACGAGCAGTACTTC | CASRDGPVGPYEQYF
TRBJ1-4 | NA | NA | TRBV7-9 | TGTGCCAGCAGCTTCTCTCAATACGAGACTGAAAAACTGTTTTTT | CASSFSQYETEKLFF
TRBJ2-7 | TRBD1 | NA | TRBV9 | TGTGCCAGCAGCCCAAGACAGGGTTTGAACGAGCAGTACTTC | CASSPRQGLNEQYF
TRBJ1-2 | TRBD1 | NA | TRBV19 | TGTGCCAGTAGTTGGGGACAGGCTATCGCTAACTATGGCTACACCTTC | CASSWGQAIANYGYTF
TRBJ2-3 | NA | NA | TRBV7-7 | TGTGCCAGCAGCTTAGGACTGTTAGATACGCAGTATTTT | CASSLGLLDTQYF
TRBJ2-1 | NA | NA | TRBV2 | TGTGCCAGCTTTTCGCTGTACAATGAGCAGTTCTTC | CASFSLYNEQFF
TRBJ2-7 | NA | NA | TRBV28 | TGTGCCAGCAGTTTAGGGACACCTGGCTCCTACGAGCAGTACTTC | CASSLGTPGSYEQYF
TRBJ2-7 | TRBD1 | NA | TRBV28 | TGTGCCAGCAGTGGGACAGGGGCAGGTGCCTACGAGCAGTACTTC | CASSGTGAGAYEQYF
TRBJ2-7 | NA | NA | TRBV29-1 | TGCAGCGCCGCGGCCTTAAGCTCCTACGAGCAGTACTTC | CSAAALSSYEQYF
TRBJ2-4 | TRBD1 | NA | TRBV28 | TGTGCCAGCAGTTATGAGGGACAGGGAAACATTCAGTACTTC | CASSYEGQGNIQYF
TRBJ2-3 | TRBD2 | NA | TRBV4-1 | TGCGCCAGCAGCCAAGAACAACTAGCGGCTCTCACAGATACGCAGTATTTT | CASSQEQLAALTDTQYF
TRBJ1-4 | NA | NA | TRBV9 | TGTGCCAGCAGCGAGACCGGGGGACGGCCTTTAGGGGAAAAACTGTTTTTT | CASSETGGRPLGEKLFF
TRBJ2-5 | TRBD1 | once | TRBV4-2 | TGTGCCAGCAGCCAAGTGGGGACAGGGGAAGAGACCCAGTACTTC | CASSQVGTGEETQYF
TRBJ2-7 | TRBD1 | NA | TRBV9 | TGTGCCAGCAGCTTTCGACAGGGGGAAAGCGAGCAGTACTTC | CASSFRQGESEQYF
TRBJ1-1 | NA | once | TRBV7-8 | TGTGCCAGCAGGCCGACGAGGGGGGGGAACACTGAAGCTTTCTTT | CASRPTRGGNTEAFF
TRBJ1-2 | TRBD1 | NA | TRBV6-5 | TGTGCCAGCAGTTACTCATACAGGGGGGACTATGGCTACACCTTC | CASSYSYRGDYGYTF
TRBJ2-7 | NA | NA | TRBV28 | TGTGCCAGCAGGGGACCGGGTGGGATGGGGCAGTACTTC | CASRGPGGMGQYF
TRBJ2-1 | TRBD2 | NA | TRBV6-5 | TGTGCCAGCAGTTACTCAGGGACTACAAATGAGCAGTTCTTC | CASSYSGTTNEQFF
TRBJ1-5 | NA | NA | TRBV27 | TGTGCCAGCCCCCCTCCAGCCAGAATCAAAGGGGTAAGCAATCAGCCCCAGCATTTT | CASPPPARIKGVSNQPQHF
TRBJ2-1 | NA | NA | TRBV15 | TGTGCCACCAGCAGAGGGGGCGAGAACAATGAGCAGTTCTTC | CATSRGGENNEQFF
TRBJ2-1 | TRBD2 | once | TRBV11-2 | TGTGCCAGCAGCGCCGAACTAGCGGCCTCCTACAATGAGCAGTTCTTC | CASSAELAASYNEQFF
TRBJ1-2 | NA | NA | TRBV29-1 | TGCAGCGCCCAAAAGTCTAACTATGGCTACACCTTC | CSAQKSNYGYTF
TRBJ2-7 | NA | NA | TRBV27 | TGTGCCAGCAGTTTATATGAGTCCTACGAGCAGTACTTC | CASSLYESYEQYF